The rows below give T cell receptor beta chains drawn from one sample of a study of T cells in localized non-small cell lung cancer. The method was immunoSEQ multiplex PCR; TCRdb's version includes in-frame clones alone and lacks a portion of them. The sample holds roughly 36,000 clones; over 80% are singletons and the top ten take approximately 6%. This material consisted of PBMCs, taken before any cancer treatment. Every receptor here comes from a man between 40 and 69 years old with stage II lung adenocarcinoma. CDR3s include the opening cysteine and the closing phenylalanine or tryptophan. Each record gives: clone size, V gene, D gene, J gene, CDR3 protein, CDR3 DNA. The D gene is left open where the match is weak. The size entry is marked missing in some rows and otherwise reads once, few, many or a size class.

>NA|TRBV28|NA|TRBJ1-2
CASFPGRKFYGYTF
TGTGCCAGCTTCCCCGGGCGAAAATTCTATGGCTACACCTTC
>medium-sized|TRBV2|NA|TRBJ1-1
CASKKGSDRGEAFF
TGTGCCAGCAAGAAGGGCTCAGACCGGGGTGAAGCTTTCTTT
>NA|TRBV27|NA|TRBJ2-5
CASSSGLVGTQYF
TGTGCCAGCAGTTCTGGTCTCGTGGGGACCCAGTACTTC
>NA|TRBV6-6|NA|TRBJ1-1
CASSLTYTEAFF
TGTGCCAGCAGTTTAACTTACACTGAAGCTTTCTTT
>NA|TRBV19|NA|TRBJ2-7
CASNNGQKAPREQYF
TGTGCCAGTAATAACGGACAGAAGGCCCCGAGGGAGCAGTACTTC
>NA|TRBV7-9|NA|TRBJ1-1
CASSLNGVGTEAFF
TGTGCCAGCAGCTTAAACGGGGTTGGGACTGAAGCTTTCTTT
>NA|TRBV5-1|NA|TRBJ1-1
CASRSLSGQGAAFF
TGCGCCAGCAGATCCCTCTCGGGCCAAGGGGCAGCTTTCTTT
>NA|TRBV6-1|NA|TRBJ2-5
CASSESEVQETQYF
TGTGCCAGCAGTGAATCAGAAGTTCAAGAGACCCAGTACTTC
>NA|TRBV7-9|TRBD2|TRBJ2-7
CASSLAPSAGGWRTYEQYF
TGTGCCAGCAGCTTAGCGCCGTCAGCGGGGGGTTGGAGGACCTACGAGCAGTACTTC
>NA|TRBV27|NA|TRBJ2-7
CASSLFQGSYEQYF
TGTGCCAGCAGTTTATTCCAAGGGTCCTACGAGCAGTACTTC
>NA|TRBV7-8|TRBD1|TRBJ2-7
CASSRTGKGIYEQYF
TGTGCCAGCAGCCGGACAGGGAAGGGTATCTACGAGCAGTACTTC
>NA|TRBV28|TRBD2|TRBJ2-1
CASSLLAGVYNEQFF
TGTGCCAGCAGTTTGTTAGCGGGAGTCTACAATGAGCAGTTCTTC